This T cell receptor (beta chain) is drawn from a study of beta chain features in type 1 diabetes. Study information: Some 99 million sorted cells were examined across all samples. Whole-study findings and limits: In every one of the four CD4+ subsets, TCRB CDR3s were moderately but significantly shorter in Type 1 diabetes patients.

A note on this clone: Its antigen remains unknown.

This CDR3 is built from 11 residues. Trimming removed 3 bases from V and 4 bases from J, with 4 bases in between. The V gene's germline CDR1 is GTSNPN and CDR2 SVGIG (reference sequence). Reverse transcribing all isolated RNA meant expressed TCRB transcripts were sequenced. The data were produced by immunoSEQ multiplex PCR, yet TCRdb's version contains in-frame clones alone and is incomplete. Of around 44,000 clones in the sample, approximately 49% are singletons; the top ten hold about 0.24%. The authors obtained over 98% purity in all sorted populations. Sequencing was carried out using stem cell memory CD4+ T cells from blood. V usage is TRBV30 and J usage is TRBJ2-1; no firm D call. The clonotype originates from a woman in her twenties or thirties in good health. The CDR3 protein is CAWSTYNEQFF. For the CDR3, the DNA is TGTGCCTGGAGCACTTACAATGAGCAGTTCTTC.